This T cell receptor (beta chain) was captured in a study of T cell responses to AZD1222 COVID-19 vaccine. On this clone itself: Its antigen is as yet unknown.

Looked up from germline, CDR1 is KGHDR and CDR2 is SFDVKD. The CDR3 has 15 residues. Trimming pared 0 bases from V and 9 bases from J, leaving 14 bases between. Assay: immunoSEQ multiplex PCR; the TCRdb copy retains only in-frame clones and omits some. The sample yields under 150,000 clones, 65% to 90% seen once. General study findings and limits: Spike was spanned by vaccine-associated CD4 TCRs, with dominance at 160-218 and 743-854. Baseline seropositives among AZD1222 recipients totaled only five to seven. After the peak T cell response, and only then, were repertoires sampled. The breadth and depth of Spike-specific TCRs increased once two AZD1222 doses had been given.

The V and J genes are TRBV24-1 and TRBJ2-1; D unclear. The origin of this receptor is an adult who received the MenACWY meningococcal vaccine as a control. The sequencing used peripheral blood, collected 28 days after the second dose of the MenACWY control vaccine. The CDR3 coding sequence is TGTGCCACCAGTGATTTGCTGCCTTCTAAGGGTGAGCAGTTCTTC. This translates into CATSDLLPSKGEQFF.